These T cell receptor beta chains were read from a single sample in a study of radiotherapy plus CTLA-4 blockade in lung cancer. TCRdb keeps only in-frame clones here, not all; method: immunoSEQ multiplex PCR. The profile shows around 40,000 clones, approximately 85% of them singletons. This specimen consisted of peripheral blood, obtained from a patient treated with radiotherapy plus ipilimumab. These receptors came from a human donor with non-small cell lung cancer who had stable disease on radiotherapy plus ipilimumab. Each CDR3 is given with its conserved first and last residue. Each record gives: D gene, CDR3 length, V gene, clone size, J gene, CDR3 DNA, CDR3 protein. A D gene is named only where the DNA matches it firmly. For some rows the clone size is stated as once, few or many, or as a class when expanded; others skip it.

.,15,TRBV7-2,.,TRBJ2-3,TGTGCCAGCAGCTTACAGGTTCTTAGCACAGATACGCAGTATTTT,CASSLQVLSTDTQYF
TRBD2,16,TRBV14,.,TRBJ2-1,TGTGCCAGCAGCCAAGGACTAGCGGGAGGGGCGAATGAGCAGTTCTTC,CASSQGLAGGANEQFF
TRBD2,16,TRBV5-4,.,TRBJ2-3,TGTGCCAGCAGCCAGACTAGCGGGAGATTCACAGATACGCAGTATTTT,CASSQTSGRFTDTQYF
.,13,TRBV7-3,once,TRBJ2-1,TGTGCCAGCAGCAACCAGTTAGCCGATGAGCAGTTCTTC,CASSNQLADEQFF
.,16,TRBV6-6,.,TRBJ1-5,TGTGCCAGCAGTTACGGCCGGCCACAGGGAAGCCAGCCCCAGCATTTT,CASSYGRPQGSQPQHF
.,14,TRBV5-1,.,TRBJ1-1,TGCGCCAGCAGCTGGGTGGCAGGCTCCTCTGAAGCTTTCTTT,CASSWVAGSSEAFF
TRBD1,14,TRBV6-5,once,TRBJ2-7,TGTGCCAGCAGTTCGTGGACAGGTTCCTACGAGCAGTACTTC,CASSSWTGSYEQYF
TRBD1,14,TRBV10-3,few,TRBJ1-5,TGTGCCATCAGTCGGACAGGGCGCGATCAGCCCCAGCATTTT,CAISRTGRDQPQHF
TRBD1,18,TRBV28,.,TRBJ2-7,TGTGCCAGCAGTTTGGGGTCTTTACAGGGGAGAAACTCCTACGAGCAGTACTTC,CASSLGSLQGRNSYEQYF
.,13,TRBV7-9,.,TRBJ2-1,TGTGCCAGCAGCTTAGGGACTTTAAATGAGCAGTTCTTC,CASSLGTLNEQFF
TRBD2,17,TRBV7-2,.,TRBJ2-5,TGTGCCAGCAGCTTGAGCGGACTAGCGGGAGCGGGGGAGACCCAGTACTTC,CASSLSGLAGAGETQYF
TRBD2,20,TRBV29-1,.,TRBJ2-1,TGCAGCGTTGACCTAGGGACTAGCGGGGCAGTTTGGAGCTCCTACAATGAGCAGTTCTTC,CSVDLGTSGAVWSSYNEQFF
.,13,TRBV18,.,TRBJ2-2,TGTGCCAGCTCACCACCCTCTTCCGGGGAGCTGTTTTTT,CASSPPSSGELFF
.,13,TRBV7-8,.,TRBJ1-1,TGTGCCAGCACTGGAACGGGGGGTACTGAAGCTTTCTTT,CASTGTGGTEAFF
TRBD2,15,TRBV9,.,TRBJ2-5,TGTGCCAGCAGCGTAGGTGGCGGGAGCCAAGAGACCCAGTACTTC,CASSVGGGSQETQYF
TRBD2,17,TRBV7-3,.,TRBJ2-1,TGTGCCAGCAGCCCATTAACCGGGACTATCTCCTACAATGAGCAGTTCTTC,CASSPLTGTISYNEQFF
TRBD1,15,TRBV6-6,.,TRBJ2-7,TGTGCCAGCAGTTACGGGGACAGGAACTCCTACGAGCAGTACTTC,CASSYGDRNSYEQYF
.,14,TRBV6-5,.,TRBJ1-1,TGTGCCAGCAGCGGACAGCTGTTTAACACTGAAGCTTTCTTT,CASSGQLFNTEAFF
.,14,TRBV9,.,TRBJ2-1,TGTGCCAGCAGCGTAGTGGGGGGAATCGATGAGCAGTTCTTC,CASSVVGGIDEQFF
.,14,TRBV5-4,.,TRBJ2-5,TGTGCCAGCAGCCGAAACAGGGCCCAAGAGACCCAGTACTTC,CASSRNRAQETQYF
TRBD2,17,TRBV7-2,once,TRBJ2-4,TGTGCCAGCAGCGCTAGCGGGAGGGGTGTGAGGGGAAACATTCAGTACTTC,CASSASGRGVRGNIQYF
.,16,TRBV7-2,.,TRBJ2-7,TGTGCCAGCAGTCGCATCTCCGGGACACAGGCCTACGAGCAGTACTTC,CASSRISGTQAYEQYF
TRBD2,16,TRBV7-2,.,TRBJ2-5,TGTGCCAGCAGCCAGATGGGACTAGCGGACCAAGAGACCCAGTACTTC,CASSQMGLADQETQYF
.,12,TRBV6-4,.,TRBJ2-5,TGTGCCAGCAGTGCGGGAGTTTATGAGCAGTACTTC,CASSAGVYEQYF
.,13,TRBV7-9,.,TRBJ1-1,TGTGCCAGCAGCTGGGAGGCGAACACTGAAGCTTTCTTT,CASSWEANTEAFF
.,14,TRBV7-9,.,TRBJ2-5,TGTGCCAGCAGCTTAACCCGGGAGCAAGAGACCCAGTACTTC,CASSLTREQETQYF
.,15,TRBV28,.,TRBJ1-4,TGTGCCAGCATGATGCAAGGGGCTATAGATGAAAAACTGTTTTTT,CASMMQGAIDEKLFF
.,13,TRBV5-1,.,TRBJ2-1,TGCGCCAGCAGGGAGGAGGGGTACAATGAGCAGTTCTTC,CASREEGYNEQFF
.,14,TRBV9,.,TRBJ2-6,TGTGCCAGCAGCGCGACAGCTGGGGCCAACGTCCTGACTTTC,CASSATAGANVLTF
TRBD1,14,TRBV18,once,TRBJ2-7,TGTGCCAGCTCACCGGGGACAGGGGGCTACGAGCAGTACTTC,CASSPGTGGYEQYF
TRBD1,16,TRBV27,.,TRBJ2-2,TGTGCCAGCAGTGCAGACAGGGCCCCGAACACCGGGGAGCTGTTTTTT,CASSADRAPNTGELFF
TRBD2,19,TRBV18,.,TRBJ2-3,TGTGCCAGCTCACCGGAACGAGGACTAGCGGGCGGTCGGAGGGCGACGCAGTATTTT,CASSPERGLAGGRRATQYF
.,16,TRBV11-2,.,TRBJ1-3,TGTGCCAGCAGCTTATATTGGGAGGACTCTGGAAACACCATATATTTT,CASSLYWEDSGNTIYF
TRBD2,16,TRBV7-3,.,TRBJ2-3,TGTGCCAGCAGCTTAAATGGCGGGAGAGGCACAGATACGCAGTATTTT,CASSLNGGRGTDTQYF
.,16,TRBV4-1,.,TRBJ1-1,TGCGCCAGCAGCCACACGTTAGGACAGACGAACACTGAAGCTTTCTTT,CASSHTLGQTNTEAFF
.,17,TRBV15,.,TRBJ2-7,TGTGCCACCAGCAGGCCGGGGTTTTTGTCCTGGGGCTACGAGCAGTACTTC,CATSRPGFLSWGYEQYF
.,16,TRBV7-8,.,TRBJ1-5,TGTGCCAGCAGCCCTAGACAGGAACCTAGCAATCAGCCCCAGCATTTT,CASSPRQEPSNQPQHF
.,18,TRBV21-1,.,TRBJ2-3,TGTGCCAGCAGCAAGAGGAGACCGAACAGGGCGAGAACCGATACGCAGTATTTT,CASSKRRPNRARTDTQYF
TRBD2,14,TRBV10-3,.,TRBJ2-2,TGTGCCAGCGCCCTAGCGGTGAACACCGGGGAGTTGTTTTTT,CASALAVNTGELFF
.,14,TRBV29-1,.,TRBJ1-3,TGCAGCGTTGAAGATGGACAGACTGGAAACACCATATATTTT,CSVEDGQTGNTIYF
.,13,TRBV5-1,once,TRBJ2-7,TGCGCCAGCAGCCCCCAGGGGCCCTACGAGCAGTACTTC,CASSPQGPYEQYF
TRBD2,15,TRBV6-1,.,TRBJ2-5,TGTGCCAGCAGTCCGCTACCGGGACTAAGAGAGACCCAGTACTTC,CASSPLPGLRETQYF
TRBD2,15,TRBV11-2,.,TRBJ2-3,TGTGCCAGCAGCTTAGAATTAGCGGGAGTAGATACGCAGTATTTT,CASSLELAGVDTQYF
.,16,TRBV6-6,few,TRBJ2-6,TGTGCCAGCAGACCCAGTTACAACTCTGGGGCCAACGTCCTGACTTTC,CASRPSYNSGANVLTF
.,14,TRBV27,.,TRBJ2-7,TGTGCCAGCAGTCTAGGGGGGGGAGGGGCCGAGCAGTACTTC,CASSLGGGGAEQYF
TRBD1,12,TRBV5-6,once,TRBJ1-1,TGTGCCAGCAGTTCGGACAGGTTGGGAGCTTTCTTT,CASSSDRLGAFF
TRBD2,16,TRBV19,.,TRBJ2-7,TGTGCCAGTAGTAGCCGACTAGCGCGGAGCTCCTACGAGCAGTACTTC,CASSSRLARSSYEQYF
TRBD2,16,TRBV9,.,TRBJ2-1,TGTGCCAGCAGCGTAGCTAAGCCGGGAGGCCCGGCAGAGCAGTTCTTC,CASSVAKPGGPAEQFF
.,14,TRBV19,.,TRBJ2-3,TGTGCCAGTAGTATTTTCAGGGAAGCAGATACGCAGTATTTT,CASSIFREADTQYF